Below are 32 T cell receptor beta chains sequenced from a single sample in a study of OX40 agonist ivuxolimab in advanced cancers. The library relied on the immunoSEQ multiplex PCR assay. TCRdb stores this immuneACCESS table with in-frame sequences only. Part of the clones is absent; in the studies checked, under half of the shortfall reflects unresolved V genes, and no reason is known for the rest. The sample contains under 40,000 clones, about 86% of them found a single time. Clones ranked in the top ten supply approximately 33% of the sample. The sequenced sample was CD4+ or CD8+ T cells sorted from blood, obtained in a trial of the OX40 agonist ivuxolimab. The receptors stem from an adult with an advanced solid tumor such as melanoma, head and neck, liver or kidney cancer.

V usage is TRBV2 and J usage is TRBJ2-3; a weak D match, TRBD1 (5 bases). The CDR3 is 14 amino acids. Germline V gene lookup returns CDR1 SNHLY and CDR2 FYNNEI. The V end lost 7 bases, the J end lost 0 bases, and 11 bases lay between the germline ends. CDR3 nucleotides: TGTGCCAGCAAGTGGCAGGGAAGCACAGATACGCAGTATTTT. As protein: CASKWQGSTDTQYF.

The V and J genes are TRBV7-2 and TRBJ1-4; no definite D call. Trimming pared 5 bases from V and 7 bases from J, leaving 14 bases between. CDR1 SGHTA and CDR2 FQGNSA come from the germline V gene. The CDR3 consists of 14 residues. CDR3 nucleotides: TGTGCCAGCAGCCCCACACGTCGAGGTGAAAAACTGTTTTTT. Its translation: CASSPTRRGEKLFF.

The chain combines TRBV27 with TRBJ2-1, with 15 bases aligning to TRBD2. Germline V lookup: CDR1 MNHEY, CDR2 SMNVEV (reference sequence). V dropped 5 bases and J dropped 8; count of bases not matched to a gene: 10. CDR3 length equals 17 residues. The CDR3 sequence: CASSRRTSGGASHEQFF. The CDR3 bases are TGTGCCAGCAGTCGACGGACTAGCGGGGGGGCCAGCCATGAGCAGTTCTTC.

This clone was detected only once. J is TRBJ2-7 and V is TRBV5-6; 10 nucleotides agree with TRBD1. With V trimmed by 3 bases and J by 5 bases, 2 bases remained unmatched. The CDR3 contains 13 residues. Germline V gene lookup returns CDR1 SGHDT and CDR2 YYEEEE. DNA of the CDR3: TGTGCCAGCAGCTGGGGGACAGGGGACGAGCAGTACTTC. This gives the protein CASSWGTGDEQYF.

A single count supports this clone. The rearrangement joins TRBV9 to TRBJ2-1, with 8 bases that match TRBD2. This CDR3 spans 16 amino acids. CDR1 is SGDLS, CDR2 YYNGEE, per germline. J gave up 7 bases and V 3 bases, and 12 bases lay outside the gene matches. CDR3 sequence (DNA): TGTGCCAGCAGCGGAAGGCCGGGACTAGTTAAAAATGAGCAGTTCTTC. This translates into CASSGRPGLVKNEQFF.

The chain recombines TRBV11-2 with TRBJ1-2; 7 bases are shared with TRBD1. The CDR3 is made up of 14 amino acids. The V gene's germline CDR1 is SGHAT and CDR2 FQNNGV. The ends lost 5 bases at V and 4 bases at J; junction bases unmatched: 7. CDR3 region: CASSHRGMGYGYTF. CDR3 DNA sequence: TGTGCCAGCAGCCACAGGGGAATGGGCTATGGCTACACCTTC.

The rearrangement joins TRBV19 to TRBJ1-2; D may be TRBD1 (6 bases). Germline CDR1 is LNHDA and CDR2 is SQIVND (reference sequence). V gave up 7 bases and J gave up 7 bases, with 16 bases separating them. CDR3 length: 13 amino acids. CDR3 bases: TGTGCCAGTATTTCCGGGACATTGTCTGGCTACACCTTC. Translated, it gives CASISGTLSGYTF.

This chain connects TRBV6-1 to TRBJ2-5; D is unclear. The J call may be mistaken, given a closer DNA end match to TRBJ2-7. The CDR3 sequence is 13 residues long. Per the germline V gene, CDR1 is MNHNS and CDR2 is SASEGT. The CDR3 spells CASSEVLRHEQYF. DNA for the CDR3: TGTGCCAGCAGTGAAGTCCTGCGGCACGAGCAGTACTTC.

The chain couples TRBV7-2 to TRBJ2-7; D perhaps matches TRBD1 (5 bases). The CDR3 length is 13 residues. The V gene's germline CDR1 is SGHTA and CDR2 FQGNSA. The V end lost 2 bases, the J end lost 1 base, and 6 bases lay between the germline ends. The CDR3: CASSLRQSYEQYF. CDR3 in DNA: TGTGCCAGCAGCTTACGACAGTCCTACGAGCAGTACTTC.

J is TRBJ1-4 and V is TRBV11-2; TRBD1 agrees at 7 bases. Germline trimming cut 1 base from V and 8 bases from J; bases unmatched to any gene: 10. The CDR3 contains 16 residues. CDR1 and CDR2 from the germline V gene are SGHAT and FQNNGV. The CDR3 region is CASSLVGGQPSEKLFF. CDR3 coding DNA: TGTGCCAGCAGCTTAGTAGGGGGACAGCCATCCGAAAAACTGTTTTTT. Filled out from reference TRBV11-2 and TRBJ1-4, the complete variable domain reads EAGVAQSPRYKIIEKRQSVAFWCNPISGHATLYWYQQILGQGPKLLIQFQNNGVVDDSQLPKDRFSAERLKGVDSTLKIQPAKLEDSAVYLCASSLVGGQPSEKLFFGSGTQLSVL.

The chain links TRBV11-3 to TRBJ2-6, with unresolved D. Germline CDR1 SGHNT, CDR2 YENEEA. Deletions cut 5 bases from V and 10 bases from J, with 18 bases between. CDR3 length: 15 amino acids. The CDR3 DNA reads as TGTGCCAGCAGCCCCCTACTGGGAAGACCAAACGTCCTGACTTTC. Its translation: CASSPLLGRPNVLTF.

The chain carries TRBV9 and TRBJ2-1; TRBD2 aligns across 7 bases. V shed 4 bases and J 3 bases; nucleotides not matched to a gene: 10. The CDR3 totals 16 residues. Germline lookup yields CDR1 SGDLS and CDR2 YYNGEE. The CDR3 nucleotides are TGTGCCAGCAGCCCCACGAGGGACTACCTCTACAATGAGCAGTTCTTC. It specifies CASSPTRDYLYNEQFF.

CDR3 sequence: CASTTRQGAFTEAFF. DNA of the CDR3: TGTGCCAGTACCACGCGACAGGGGGCTTTCACTGAAGCTTTCTTT. The rearrangement links TRBV19 to TRBJ1-1, with 10 bases aligning to TRBD1. The V gene's germline CDR1 is LNHDA and CDR2 SQIVND (reference sequence). V was clipped by 7 bases and J by 4 bases; unmatched bases: 9. The CDR3 runs to 15 residues. Drawing the rest from reference TRBV19 and TRBJ1-1, the complete variable domain is DGGITQSPKYLFRKEGQNVTLSCEQNLNHDAMYWYRQDPGQGLRLIYYSQIVNDFQKGDIAEGYSVSREKKESFPLTVTSAQKNPTAFYLCASTTRQGAFTEAFFGQGTRLTVV.

The rearrangement uses TRBV6-1 and TRBJ2-5; D perhaps matches TRBD1 (5 bases). Trimming cost V 2 bases and J 5 bases, with 15 bases left between them. The CDR3 loop spans 15 amino acids. CDR1 is MNHNS, CDR2 SASEGT, per germline. This chain's CDR3 is CASSEKPGSWETQYF. The CDR3 region has the DNA TGTGCCAGCAGTGAAAAACCAGGGTCGTGGGAGACCCAGTACTTC.

V usage is TRBV2 and J usage is TRBJ2-7, with D perhaps matching TRBD2 (5 bases). CDR1 is SNHLY, CDR2 FYNNEI, per germline. This CDR3 spans 11 amino acids. V was cut by 8 bases and J by 3 bases, with 8 bases left in between. CDR3 DNA sequence: TGTGCCAGCGGGAGCAGCTACGAGCAGTACTTC. Its translation: CASGSSYEQYF.

The gene calls are TRBV13 and TRBJ1-4; D possibly corresponds to TRBD1 (5 bases). Germline V CDR1 and CDR2: PRHDT, FYEKMQ (reference sequence). The CDR3 consists of 14 residues. The V end lost 8 bases, the J end lost 3 bases, and 13 bases lay between the germline ends. The CDR3, as DNA: TGTGCCAGCTCCCCGGGGCAGGCTAATGAAAAACTGTTTTTT. This gives the protein CASSPGQANEKLFF.

The CDR3, as DNA: TGCGCCAGCAGTGATCCAGTTTCTAGCGAGCAGTACTTC. Translating gives CASSDPVSSEQYF. The chain has TRBV10-1 and TRBJ2-5, with D unresolved. The J call is doubtful: the DNA matches TRBJ2-7 better. The CDR3 sequence is 13 residues long. Germline CDR1 and CDR2: WNHNN and SYGVQD (reference sequence).

V usage is TRBV11-1 and J usage is TRBJ2-5, with unresolved D. This CDR3 spans 13 amino acids. The germline V gene has CDR1 SGHAT and CDR2 FQDESV (reference sequence). V dropped 1 base and J dropped 1 base, with 4 bases sitting between them. DNA of the CDR3: TGTGCCAGCAGCTTAGGCAGCCAAGAGACCCAGTACTTC. Protein sequence: CASSLGSQETQYF.

The chain couples TRBV30 to TRBJ2-5; TRBD1 or TRBD2 may be the D gene (6 bases each). With 5 bases removed from V and 1 base from J, the gap between germline ends came to 14 bases. Germline-derived CDR1 and CDR2 are GTSNPN and SVGIG (reference sequence). The CDR3 has 14 amino acids. CDR3 sequence reads: CAWGVEGGQETQYF. In nucleotides, the CDR3 is TGTGCCTGGGGAGTTGAGGGGGGCCAAGAGACCCAGTACTTC.

V usage is TRBV9 and J usage is TRBJ2-7, with TRBD2 identical over 11 bases. V dropped 4 bases and J dropped 6; count of bases not matched to a gene: 9. The germline V gene has CDR1 SGDLS and CDR2 YYNGEE. The CDR3 is 15 amino acids. CDR3 bases: TGTGCCAGCAGCCCGCGGGGGACTAGCGGTCCCGAGCAGTACTTC. Translated, it gives CASSPRGTSGPEQYF.

In nucleotides, the CDR3 is TGTGCCAGCAGCCTCTCGACACTGGTAGTTGGGGAGACCCAGTACTTC. Translating it yields CASSLSTLVVGETQYF. The chain has TRBV7-2 and TRBJ2-5; D is unclear. Trimming removed 5 bases at V and 5 bases at J, with 21 bases between. The germline gives CDR1 SGHTA, CDR2 FQGNSA. The CDR3 is 16 residues long.

The chain couples TRBV6-5 to TRBJ1-2; D may be TRBD1 (5 bases). V shed 10 bases and J shed 2 bases, with 11 bases lying between them. Germline V gene sequence: CDR1 MNHEY, CDR2 SVGAGI. The CDR3 has 12 amino acids. In nucleotides, the CDR3 is TGTGCCACCCCGGACACCAACTATGGCTACACCTTC. This translates into CATPDTNYGYTF.

The rearrangement uses TRBV7-8 and TRBJ2-1, with 8 bases identical to TRBD2. The V and J ends lost 5 bases and 9 bases, in that order; junction bases with no gene match: 9. Germline lookup yields CDR1 SGHVS and CDR2 FQNEAQ. The CDR3 loop spans 14 amino acids. DNA of the CDR3: TGTGCCAGCAGCCCCTCGGGAGGGCCAGGTGAGCAGTTCTTC. Its protein product is CASSPSGGPGEQFF.

Worth noting for this clone: This CDR3 is also generated by other DNA sequences in the sample. This sequence joins TRBV9 and TRBJ2-7, with 7 bases identical to TRBD1. Trimming removed 3 bases from V and 3 bases from J; junction bases left unmatched: 0. Germline V gives CDR1 SGDLS, CDR2 YYNGEE. The CDR3 has 12 amino acids. CDR3 sequence reads: CASSGDSYEQYF. CDR3 sequence (DNA): TGTGCCAGCAGCGGGGACAGCTACGAGCAGTACTTC. The entire variable domain, with the rest obtained from reference TRBV9 and TRBJ2-7, is as follows: DSGVTQTPKHLITATGQRVTLRCSPRSGDLSVYWYQQSLDQGLQFLIQYYNGEERAKGNILERFSAQQFPDLHSELNLSSLELGDSALYFCASSGDSYEQYFGPGTRLTVT.

In the case of this clone: At one end, the junction sequence differs from germline, possibly due to a read error. This same CDR3 is encoded by further DNA sequences in the sample. The chain joins TRBV14 to TRBJ2-1; the D gene could be TRBD1 or TRBD2 (5 bases each). CDR3 length: 15 residues. Germline V gives CDR1 SGHDN, CDR2 FVKESK. The CDR3 spells CASIQTGTGNNEQFF. The CDR3 region has the DNA TGTGCCAGCATCCAAACCGGGACGGGGAACAATGAGCAGTTCTTC.

This clone was seen just once. V is TRBV27 and J is TRBJ2-7; the D gene is possibly TRBD2 (6 bases). Trimming stripped 4 bases from V and 3 bases from J, with 10 bases between. Per germline, CDR1 MNHEY and CDR2 SMNVEV (reference sequence). This CDR3 is built from 13 residues. CDR3 sequence reads: CASSSGVDYEQYF. Written as DNA, the CDR3 is TGTGCCAGCAGTTCGGGGGTCGACTACGAGCAGTACTTC.

V usage is TRBV7-8 and J usage is TRBJ2-1, with TRBD1 matching 9 bases. The V and J ends lost 1 base and 9 bases, in that order; junction bases with no gene match: 4. Germline values: CDR1 SGHVS, CDR2 FQNEAQ. The CDR3 extends over 14 amino acids. CDR3 nucleotide sequence: TGTGCCAGCAGCTTAGGACAGGGGGGCAGTGAGCAGTTCTTC. Its translation is CASSLGQGGSEQFF. Combining the CDR3 with reference TRBV7-8 and TRBJ2-1 gives the whole variable domain GAGVSQSPRYKVAKRGQDVALRCDPISGHVSLFWYQQALGQGPEFLTYFQNEAQLDKSGLPSDRFFAERPEGSVSTLKIQRTQQEDSAVYLCASSLGQGGSEQFFGPGTRLTVL.

V and J are TRBV28 and TRBJ2-5, with D unresolved. Germline assignment: CDR1 MDHEN and CDR2 SYDVKM. The CDR3 sequence is 11 residues long. Between the trimmed V and J ends, which lost 2 bases and 4 bases, there was a span of 2 bases. Here the CDR3 DNA reads TGTGCCAGCAGTTTAGTAGAGACCCAGTACTTC. It is translated as CASSLVETQYF.

The chain employs TRBV27 and TRBJ2-7; 7 bases fit TRBD2. The V gene end was trimmed by 3 bases and the J gene end by 3 bases; junction bases not matched to a gene: 8. This CDR3 contains 15 residues. Germline V lookup: CDR1 MNHEY, CDR2 SMNVEV (reference sequence). CDR3 coding DNA: TGTGCCAGCAGTTTTCTTGCTAGCGGAAGCTACGAGCAGTACTTC. It specifies CASSFLASGSYEQYF.

The chain couples TRBV6-1 to TRBJ2-3; TRBD1 matches at 11 bases. Germline V lookup: CDR1 MNHNS, CDR2 SASEGT. Germline trimming cut 2 bases from V and 6 bases from J; bases unmatched to any gene: 7. This CDR3 comprises 16 residues. CDR3 bases: TGTGCCAGCAGTGAAAGCCGGGACAGGGGGTTGGATACGCAGTATTTT. It translates to CASSESRDRGLDTQYF.

CDR3 sequence reads: CASSYGDTQYF. DNA of the CDR3: TGTGCCAGCAGTTACGGAGATACGCAGTATTTT. The chain combines TRBV6-5 with TRBJ2-3, with unresolved D. Germline V gene lookup returns CDR1 MNHEY and CDR2 SVGAGI. V lost 2 bases and J lost 5, with 2 bases in between. This CDR3 has 11 amino acids.

The V and J genes are TRBV6-4 and TRBJ2-3; the D gene is possibly TRBD2 (6 bases). V gave up 6 bases and J gave up 0 bases, with 13 bases separating them. Per the germline V gene, CDR1 is MRHNA and CDR2 is SNTAGT. The CDR3 is 15 residues long. The CDR3 sequence is CASRLLATSTDTQYF. For the CDR3, the DNA is TGTGCCAGCAGGCTCCTAGCGACTAGCACAGATACGCAGTATTTT.